The 27 T cell receptor beta chains presented below share a single source sample, sequenced in a study of glioma-infiltrating T cells. Amplification of TCR alpha and beta CDR3 regions from RNA used iRepertoire nested multiplex PCR. TCRdb called the multiplex PCR reads again in MiXCR, with one record for every CDR3 protein. The sample has approximately 190,000 distinct CDR3 sequences, 32% seen once; the top ten hold 20% to 25%. The specimen was glioma tissue, nonneoplastic brain tissue, or PBMCs (not recorded which). The receptors come from a human donor with low-grade glioma or glioblastoma, undergoing nonglioma brain surgery, or in good health (not recorded which).

This clonotype was found many times. The rearrangement joins TRBV6-2 or TRBV6-3 to TRBJ1-4, with 7 bases lining up with TRBD1. CDR1 and CDR2 (germline): MNHEY, SVGEGT. The CDR3 contains 14 residues. J lost 8 bases, V lost 8 bases, and 11 bases had no gene match. The CDR3 loop is CASQTGDEKEKLFF. In DNA, the CDR3 is TGTGCCAGCCAAACAGGGGACGAAAAGGAAAAACTGTTTTTT.

At least ten counts were recorded for this clonotype. The chain couples TRBV28 to TRBJ2-7, with D possibly being TRBD2 (5 bases). Germline CDR1 is MDHEN and CDR2 is SYDVKM. V was pared by 3 bases and J by 7 bases, with 16 bases between. This CDR3 contains 14 residues. The CDR3 nucleotides are TGTGCCAGCAGTTTGCAGCCCCTGCCGGGGGAGCAGTACTTC. Protein: CASSLQPLPGEQYF.

This clonotype showed up just a few times. The V and J genes are TRBV19 and TRBJ1-1; 10 bases fit TRBD1. Germline V gene lookup returns CDR1 LNHDA and CDR2 SQIVND (reference sequence). CDR3 length: 14 residues. V shed 5 bases and J 6 bases; nucleotides not matched to a gene: 6. The CDR3 sequence: CASSSTGGAAEAFF. DNA for the CDR3: TGTGCCAGTAGTTCGACAGGGGGCGCGGCTGAAGCTTTCTTT.

This clonotype showed up just a few times. The chain joins TRBV6-6 to TRBJ1-2; D is possibly TRBD1 (5 bases). Trimming stripped 0 bases from V and 2 bases from J, with 28 bases between. Germline values: CDR1 MNHNY, CDR2 SVGAGI (reference sequence). This CDR3 has 21 residues. The CDR3 DNA sequence: TGTGCCAGCAGTTACTCGATGGTTTTTTTACAGGTGTATATAGAGAACTATGGCTACACCTTC. Translation: CASSYSMVFLQVYIENYGYTF.

Many counts were recorded for this clonotype. The J gene is TRBJ2-5, the V gene TRBV4-3; no firm D call. From germline, CDR1 is LGHNA and CDR2 YSLEER. The CDR3 totals 17 residues. Between the trimmed V and J ends, which lost 0 bases and 9 bases, there was a span of 23 bases. CDR3 residues: CASSQDRLTTGPVAQYF. The CDR3 DNA follows: TGCGCCAGCAGCCAAGATCGATTAACGACGGGCCCGGTGGCCCAGTACTTC.

In its sample, this clonotype was seen many times. The chain combines TRBV4-1 with TRBJ2-7, with a weak D call TRBD1 (6 bases). Germline assignment: CDR1 MGHRA and CDR2 YSYEKL. This CDR3 is 14 amino acids long. With 3 bases removed from V and 2 bases from J, the gap between germline ends came to 11 bases. CDR3 in amino acids: CASSQIGGPYEQYF. The CDR3 DNA reads TGCGCCAGCAGCCAGATTGGGGGCCCCTACGAGCAGTACTTC.

The gene calls are TRBV7-2 and TRBJ1-2, with 8 bases aligning to TRBD1. Germline V gene lookup returns CDR1 SGHTA and CDR2 FQGNSA. V was clipped by 5 bases and J by 5 bases; unmatched bases: 7. This CDR3 is built from 14 residues. CDR3 DNA sequence: TGTGCCAGCAGCCTAGGACAGGGTGTTTATGGCTACACCTTC. This encodes CASSLGQGVYGYTF.

This clonotype was seen repeatedly, ten times or more. The rearrangement links TRBV29-1 to TRBJ2-3; D unclear. Trimming cost V 3 bases and J 3 bases, with 13 bases left between them. Germline V gene data show CDR1 as SQVTM and CDR2 as ANQGSEA. The CDR3 contains 14 residues. The CDR3 bases are TGCAGCGTTGACGGTCGATCAAAAACAGATACGCAGTATTTT. The encoded protein is CSVDGRSKTDTQYF.

As regards this clonotype: One junction end does not reproduce the germline sequence, and a read error may be involved. V and J are TRBV6-2 or TRBV6-3 and TRBJ2-6; D is ambiguous. Germline V lookup: CDR1 MNHEY, CDR2 SVGEGT. The CDR3 is 14 residues long. The CDR3 here is CASMFPGSTNFLTF. CDR3 DNA: TGTGCCAGCATGTTCCCGGGCTCGACCAACTTCCTGACTTTC.

The table lists this clonotype with many counts. The V call is TRBV7-2, the J call TRBJ2-7, with D uncertain. The germline V gene has CDR1 SGHTA and CDR2 FQGNSA. CDR3 length: 11 residues. Trimming removed 3 bases from V and 5 bases from J, with 5 bases in between. CDR3 bases: TGTGCCAGCAGCTTTCGGGACGAGCAGTACTTC. It codes for CASSFRDEQYF. The full variable domain, with the rest looked up from reference TRBV7-2 and TRBJ2-7, is GAGVSQSPSNKVTEKGKDVELRCDPISGHTALYWYRQSLGQGLEFLIYFQGNSAPDKSGLPSDRFSAERTGGSVSTLTIQRTQQEDSAVYLCASSFRDEQYFGPGTRLTVT.

This clonotype was counted ten times or more. The V and J genes are TRBV28 and TRBJ1-2, with D uncertain. This CDR3 has 14 amino acids. Germline V lookup: CDR1 MDHEN, CDR2 SYDVKM. Deletions cut 2 bases from V and 3 bases from J, with 10 bases between. DNA for the CDR3: TGTGCCAGCAGTTTAGGCAGGAGGGACTATGGCTACACCTTC. It translates to CASSLGRRDYGYTF.

This clonotype was found a few times. V usage is TRBV19 and J usage is TRBJ2-7, with TRBD1 matching over 8 bases. Per germline, CDR1 LNHDA and CDR2 SQIVND (reference sequence). The trim removed 6 bases at V and 6 bases at J, leaving 4 bases unmatched. This CDR3 is 12 amino acids long. The CDR3 DNA follows: TGTGCCAGTAGAAACAGGGGGAGCGAGCAGTACTTC. Translation: CASRNRGSEQYF.

This clonotype came up a few times. The rearrangement joins TRBV7-3 to TRBJ2-1; 12 bases are shared with TRBD2. V was pared by 5 bases and J by 9 bases, with 11 bases of the junction left unmatched. Germline V CDR1 and CDR2: SGHTA, FQGTGA. This CDR3 has 16 amino acids. CDR3 loop: CASSGVGLAGGVEQFF. The DNA for the CDR3 is TGTGCCAGCAGCGGGGTGGGGCTAGCGGGAGGGGTTGAGCAGTTCTTC.

This clonotype was observed at least ten times. The rearrangement links TRBV10-1 to TRBJ2-7, with 7 bases matching TRBD2. Per germline, CDR1 WNHNN and CDR2 SYGVQD (reference sequence). The CDR3 is 15 amino acids. The trim removed 2 bases at V and 3 bases at J, leaving 7 bases unmatched. The CDR3 spells CASSETWDYDYEQYF. The CDR3 DNA reads as TGCGCCAGCAGTGAGACATGGGACTACGACTACGAGCAGTACTTC.

To note about this clonotype: No conserved phenylalanine or tryptophan is present at the end of the CDR3, so a read error is the likely explanation. The J gene is TRBJ1-5, the V gene TRBV27, with D maybe TRBD1 (6 bases). V lost 6 bases and J lost 3, with 18 bases in between. Germline CDR1 is MNHEY and CDR2 is SMNVEV (reference sequence). The CDR3 contains 16 residues. CDR3 bases: TGTGCCAGCAGAATCAGGGGCATCTCCGTCAATCAGCCCCAGCATTCT. Protein: CASRIRGISVNQPQHS.

This clonotype was seen many times. This chain joins TRBV6-2 or TRBV6-3 and TRBJ2-1; 7 bases match TRBD2. After removal of 6 bases from V and 7 bases from J, the junction contained 9 bases not matched to a gene. Looked up from germline, CDR1 is MNHEY and CDR2 is SVGEGT. The CDR3 totals 14 residues. For the CDR3, the DNA is TGTGCCAGCAGGAAGGCGGGAGTTCGTAATGAGCAGTTCTTC. This translates into CASRKAGVRNEQFF.

This clonotype came up once. This chain connects TRBV6-2 or TRBV6-3 to TRBJ1-5; D is ambiguous. Germline CDR1 is MNHEY and CDR2 is SVGEGT. The CDR3 is 13 residues long. The V end was cut by 11 bases, the J end by 2 bases, with 13 bases between. The CDR3 nucleotides read TGTGCCGGTACGGCAGAGCGCAATCAGCCCCAGCATTTT. Translation: CAGTAERNQPQHF.

This clonotype was counted at least ten times. In DNA form, the CDR3 reads TGCAGTGCTAAGGCGGAACTCTCCTACGAGCAGTACTTC. Amino acids: CSAKAELSYEQYF. The chain joins TRBV20-1 to TRBJ2-7; no definite D call. This CDR3 comprises 13 residues. The ends were cut back, 4 bases at V and 0 bases at J, with 10 bases in the middle. Germline CDR1 DFQATT, CDR2 SNEGSKA (reference sequence).

This clonotype came up once. A much larger clone is a single base away; this may be a read error. The rearrangement links TRBV5-4 to TRBJ1-5, with a tentative D call TRBD1 (5 bases). CDR3 length equals 14 residues. Germline V gives CDR1 SGHNT, CDR2 YYREEE (reference sequence). The CDR3 sequence: CTSSFWGENQPQHF. CDR3 in DNA: TGTACCAGCAGCTTCTGGGGGGAGAACCAGCCCCAGCATTTT.

The rearrangement links TRBV9 to TRBJ2-3; 15 positions agree with TRBD2. Germline CDR1 and CDR2: SGDLS and YYNGEE. V shed 4 bases and J 2 bases; nucleotides not matched to a gene: 11. The CDR3 has 19 amino acids. The CDR3: CASSPRGLAGGPYTDTQYF. Here the CDR3 DNA reads TGTGCCAGCAGCCCCCGAGGACTAGCGGGAGGGCCCTACACAGATACGCAGTATTTT.

This clonotype came up many times. This sequence joins TRBV6-1 and TRBJ1-2; TRBD1 aligns across 7 bases. Germline V gene data show CDR1 as MNHNS and CDR2 as SASEGT. J was trimmed by 4 bases and V by 6 bases; bases with no gene match: 8. The CDR3 has 14 amino acids. The CDR3 DNA is TGTGCCAGCAGCCACTTGGGACAGCTCTATGGCTACACCTTC. Its protein product is CASSHLGQLYGYTF.

This clonotype has ten or more counts. V gene TRBV6-6 combines with J gene TRBJ2-7; D not certain. V lost 0 bases, J lost 3 bases, and 9 bases lay in between. The CDR3 length is 14 residues. The germline V gene has CDR1 MNHNY and CDR2 SVGAGI (reference sequence). The CDR3 DNA is TGTGCCAGCAGTTACTCTGAGACAAACTACGAGCAGTACTTC. Translation: CASSYSETNYEQYF.

On this clonotype itself: This may stem from a read error, because a much larger clone lies one nucleotide away. J is TRBJ2-1 and V is TRBV2; 9 bases agree with TRBD2. The CDR3 spans 13 residues. Germline V CDR1 and CDR2: SNHLY, FYNNEI. In DNA form, the CDR3 reads TGTGCCAGCAAACTAGCGGGCCTCAATGAGCAGCTCTTC. It encodes CASKLAGLNEQLF.

This clonotype has at least ten counts. This chain joins TRBV6-1 and TRBJ2-3, with D perhaps matching TRBD1 (5 bases). Between the trimmed V and J ends, which lost 5 bases and 1 base, there was a span of 22 bases. The CDR3 is made up of 18 amino acids. Germline V gene data show CDR1 as MNHNS and CDR2 as SASEGT. The CDR3 is CASSYRGYAGGGTDTQYF. In DNA form, the CDR3 reads TGTGCCAGCAGTTATAGGGGTTATGCAGGCGGAGGCACAGATACGCAGTATTTT.

This clonotype was seen once. The chain recombines TRBV27 with TRBJ2-7; possible D gene TRBD2, 5 bases. CDR1 and CDR2 (germline): MNHEY, SMNVEV (reference sequence). The CDR3 totals 13 residues. V lost 7 bases, J lost 2 bases, and 12 bases lay in between. In DNA, the CDR3 is TGTGCCAGCAAATCCTCCGGGGCCTACGAGCAGTACTTC. Translated, it gives CASKSSGAYEQYF.

This clonotype appeared many times. This chain connects TRBV28 to TRBJ1-2, with TRBD1 matching over 9 bases. Germline values: CDR1 MDHEN, CDR2 SYDVKM. V shed 4 bases and J 4 bases; nucleotides not matched to a gene: 4. CDR3 length equals 14 residues. The CDR3 region has the DNA TGTGCCAGCAGTTCCGGACAGGGGACCTATGGCTACACCTTC. It is translated as CASSSGQGTYGYTF.

This clonotype came up a few times. The chain joins TRBV9 to TRBJ2-3, with TRBD2 matching 10 bases. V was clipped by 4 bases and J by 6 bases; unmatched bases: 2. The V gene's germline CDR1 is SGDLS and CDR2 YYNGEE. The CDR3 is 13 residues long. The CDR3 bases are TGTGCCAGCAGCTTGGGACTAGCGGATACGCAGTATTTT. Translating gives CASSLGLADTQYF.